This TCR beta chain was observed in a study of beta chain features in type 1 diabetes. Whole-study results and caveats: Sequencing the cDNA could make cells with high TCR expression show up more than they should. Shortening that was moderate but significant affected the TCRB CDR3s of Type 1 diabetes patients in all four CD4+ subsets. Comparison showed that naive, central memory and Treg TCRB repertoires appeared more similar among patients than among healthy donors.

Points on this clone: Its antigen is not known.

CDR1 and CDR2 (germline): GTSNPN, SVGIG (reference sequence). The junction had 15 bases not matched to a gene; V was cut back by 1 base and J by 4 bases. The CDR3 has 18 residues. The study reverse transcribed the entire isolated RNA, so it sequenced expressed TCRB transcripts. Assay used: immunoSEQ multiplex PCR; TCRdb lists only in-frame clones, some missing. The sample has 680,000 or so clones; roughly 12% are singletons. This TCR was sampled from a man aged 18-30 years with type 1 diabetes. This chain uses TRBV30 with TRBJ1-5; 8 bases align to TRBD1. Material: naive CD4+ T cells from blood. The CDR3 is CAWSARQGTTRGNQPQHF. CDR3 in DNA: TGTGCCTGGAGTGCTCGACAGGGGACAACCCGAGGGAATCAGCCCCAGCATTTT.